Each of the 18 T cell receptor beta chains below was sequenced from the same sample in a study of shared clonotypes between healthy human individuals. TCRdb's table, derived via immunoSEQ multiplex PCR, lists solely in-frame clones and lacks some. The data contain roughly 2 million clones, 95% of them seen just once; the ten biggest clones take up 0.1% to 0.15%. The sample taken for sequencing was naive CD4+ T cells sorted from blood. Subset given: CD45RA+ positively selected. The receptor source for this set is a man younger than 30 in good health.

This clone came up once. This sequence joins TRBV18 and TRBJ2-5; 12 nucleotides match TRBD2. Germline trimming cut 6 bases from V and 5 bases from J; bases unmatched to any gene: 7. CDR3 length equals 15 residues. Germline loops: CDR1 KGHSH, CDR2 LQKENI. The CDR3 region is CASSPSGGAAETQYF. CDR3 nucleotides: TGTGCCAGCTCTCCTAGCGGGGGGGCCGCGGAGACCCAGTACTTC.

V and J are TRBV19 and TRBJ2-7; no definite D call. Looked up from germline, CDR1 is LNHDA and CDR2 is SQIVND (reference sequence). Trimming cost V 6 bases and J 0 bases, with 12 bases left between them. This CDR3 contains 14 residues. CDR3 DNA: TGTGCCAGTAGGACATCGACGAGCTCCTACGAGCAGTACTTC. Its protein is CASRTSTSSYEQYF.

The chain is built from TRBV9 and TRBJ2-5, with TRBD1 as a possible D gene (6 bases). V lost 3 bases, J lost 0 bases, and 12 bases lay in between. From germline, CDR1 is SGDLS and CDR2 YYNGEE. This CDR3 has 15 residues. CDR3: CASSGLGADQETQYF. Here the CDR3 DNA reads TGTGCCAGCAGCGGCTTGGGGGCAGACCAAGAGACCCAGTACTTC.

This rearrangement joins TRBV6-5 to TRBJ2-2; 8 nucleotides align to TRBD2. The CDR3 spans 15 residues. Germline values: CDR1 MNHEY, CDR2 SVGAGI. The junction had 7 bases not matched to a gene; V was cut back by 4 bases and J by 6 bases. CDR3 region: CASSFLAGVSGELFF. The CDR3 DNA reads TGTGCCAGCAGTTTTCTAGCGGGTGTATCCGGGGAGCTGTTTTTT.

The V and J genes are TRBV9 and TRBJ1-2; unclear D gene. CDR3 length equals 14 residues. Looked up from germline, CDR1 is SGDLS and CDR2 is YYNGEE. The V gene lost 3 bases and the J gene lost 5 bases, with 14 bases spanning the gap. In DNA, the CDR3 is TGTGCCAGCAGCGCAGTAGGTTGGCGGTATGGCTACACCTTC. Protein sequence: CASSAVGWRYGYTF.

J is TRBJ2-7 and V is TRBV7-9; 8 bases agree with TRBD1. The germline V gene encodes CDR1 SEHNR and CDR2 FQNEAQ (reference sequence). The CDR3 has 16 residues. The V segment lost 0 bases and the J segment 2 bases; nucleotides outside the gene matches: 6. The CDR3 loop is CASSLAVGTGAYEQYF. CDR3 coding DNA: TGTGCCAGCAGCTTAGCGGTAGGGACAGGAGCCTACGAGCAGTACTTC.

This chain joins TRBV30 and TRBJ2-5; TRBD2 agrees at 9 bases. From germline, CDR1 is GTSNPN and CDR2 SVGIG (reference sequence). The CDR3 sequence is 15 residues long. V shed 3 bases and J 5 bases; nucleotides not matched to a gene: 10. The CDR3 sequence is CAWRTPGLAFETQYF. DNA of the CDR3: TGTGCCTGGAGGACCCCGGGACTAGCTTTCGAGACCCAGTACTTC.

The chain is built from TRBV9 and TRBJ2-7; 8 bases fit TRBD1. Germline V gives CDR1 SGDLS, CDR2 YYNGEE. CDR3 length equals 16 residues. The V segment lost 0 bases and the J segment 0 bases; nucleotides outside the gene matches: 5. The CDR3 region has the DNA TGTGCCAGCAGCGTAGAGGGACAGGCCAGCTCCTACGAGCAGTACTTC. Translated: CASSVEGQASSYEQYF.

J is TRBJ2-3 and V is TRBV6-1; 8 nucleotides align to TRBD1. Germline CDR1 reads MNHNS; CDR2 reads SASEGT. V shed 10 bases and J 4 bases; nucleotides not matched to a gene: 7. The CDR3 covers 13 residues. The CDR3 DNA reads as TGTGCCACCCGCAGGGGGCTCGCAGATACGCAGTATTTT. Its protein is CATRRGLADTQYF.

The chain joins TRBV5-1 to TRBJ2-3; unclear D gene. The CDR3 sequence is 15 residues long. The V and J ends lost 0 bases and 2 bases respectively, with 10 bases between them. From germline, CDR1 is SGHRS and CDR2 YFSETQ. CDR3 DNA sequence: TGCGCCAGCAGCTTGGGACACGGAAACACAGATACGCAGTATTTT. Translated, it gives CASSLGHGNTDTQYF.

This chain's CDR3 is CASSLQRVPLNEKLFF. The CDR3 DNA reads TGTGCCAGCAGCTTACAACGGGTCCCTCTAAATGAAAAACTGTTTTTT. The chain couples TRBV7-9 to TRBJ1-4, with unresolved D. This CDR3 contains 16 residues. Germline V lookup: CDR1 SEHNR, CDR2 FQNEAQ (reference sequence). V was clipped by 2 bases and J by 5 bases, with 15 bases between them.

This clone was picked up one time. This chain connects TRBV29-1 to TRBJ1-1; the match to TRBD1 covers 8 bases. Germline lookup yields CDR1 SQVTM and CDR2 ANQGSEA. The length of the CDR3 is 14 residues. The junction had 9 bases not matched to a gene; V was cut back by 6 bases and J by 3 bases. CDR3 loop: CSVESGQGYTEAFF. As DNA, the CDR3 is TGCAGCGTCGAGAGTGGACAGGGATACACTGAAGCTTTCTTT.

The V call is TRBV2, the J call TRBJ2-1; 10 nucleotides line up with TRBD2. The CDR3 loop spans 14 amino acids. Germline CDR1 SNHLY, CDR2 FYNNEI. Trimming took 6 bases from V and 6 from J; bases not matched to a gene: 5. The CDR3 here is CASRGTSEGNEQFF. The CDR3 region has the DNA TGTGCCAGCAGGGGGACTAGCGAGGGCAATGAGCAGTTCTTC.

The chain uses TRBV5-4 and TRBJ2-3, with TRBD2 matching 15 bases. This CDR3 spans 17 amino acids. The ends lost 4 bases at V and 4 bases at J; junction bases unmatched: 7. Germline CDR1 and CDR2: SGHNT and YYREEE (reference sequence). CDR3 region: CASSRTSGGASPDTQYF. CDR3 nucleotides: TGTGCCAGCAGCCGGACTAGCGGGGGGGCGAGTCCAGATACGCAGTATTTT.

V and J are TRBV7-2 and TRBJ1-2; 8 positions match TRBD1. The V segment lost 3 bases and the J segment 4 bases; nucleotides outside the gene matches: 7. Germline V lookup: CDR1 SGHTA, CDR2 FQGNSA. This CDR3 has 15 residues. For the CDR3, the DNA is TGTGCCAGCAGCTTTCAGGGGGCGAATACCTATGGCTACACCTTC. This translates into CASSFQGANTYGYTF.

The genes are TRBV6-1 and TRBJ2-7, with 7 bases lining up with TRBD1. The CDR3 sequence is 15 residues long. Unmatched junction bases numbered 8, after V lost 6 bases and J lost 0 bases. Germline V lookup: CDR1 MNHNS, CDR2 SASEGT. CDR3 in DNA: TGTGCCAGCAGAGAAAAGACAGGGATCTCCTACGAGCAGTACTTC. Its protein is CASREKTGISYEQYF.

The rearrangement joins TRBV11-2 to TRBJ1-6; D not certain. The CDR3 is made up of 14 amino acids. Trimming stripped 0 bases from V and 7 bases from J, with 7 bases between. CDR1 and CDR2 (germline): SGHAT, FQNNGV. The CDR3 region has the DNA TGTGCCAGCAGCTTAGATCGTGCGAATTCACCCCTCCACTTT. It codes for CASSLDRANSPLHF.

The chain joins TRBV28 to TRBJ1-5; D uncertain. The CDR3 runs to 17 residues. Trimming cost V 5 bases and J 0 bases, with 17 bases left between them. CDR1 and CDR2 (germline): MDHEN, SYDVKM. In DNA, the CDR3 is TGTGCCAGCAGTGCCGAATCTGGAGCGCTTAGCAATCAGCCCCAGCATTTT. This encodes CASSAESGALSNQPQHF.